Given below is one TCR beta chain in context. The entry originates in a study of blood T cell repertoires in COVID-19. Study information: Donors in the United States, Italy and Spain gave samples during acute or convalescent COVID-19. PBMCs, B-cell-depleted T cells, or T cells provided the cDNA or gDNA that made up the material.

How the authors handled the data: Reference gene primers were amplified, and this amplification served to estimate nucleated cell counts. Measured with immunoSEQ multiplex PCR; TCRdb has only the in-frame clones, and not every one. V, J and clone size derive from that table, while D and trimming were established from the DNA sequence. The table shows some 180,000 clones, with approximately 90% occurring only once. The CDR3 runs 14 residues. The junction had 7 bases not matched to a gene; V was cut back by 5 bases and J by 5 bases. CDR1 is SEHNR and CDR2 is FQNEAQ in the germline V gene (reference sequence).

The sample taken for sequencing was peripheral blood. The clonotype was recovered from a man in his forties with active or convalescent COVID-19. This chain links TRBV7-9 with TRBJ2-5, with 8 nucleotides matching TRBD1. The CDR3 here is CASSPTGGGETQYF. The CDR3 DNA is TGTGCCAGCAGCCCCACAGGGGGAGGCGAGACCCAGTACTTC.